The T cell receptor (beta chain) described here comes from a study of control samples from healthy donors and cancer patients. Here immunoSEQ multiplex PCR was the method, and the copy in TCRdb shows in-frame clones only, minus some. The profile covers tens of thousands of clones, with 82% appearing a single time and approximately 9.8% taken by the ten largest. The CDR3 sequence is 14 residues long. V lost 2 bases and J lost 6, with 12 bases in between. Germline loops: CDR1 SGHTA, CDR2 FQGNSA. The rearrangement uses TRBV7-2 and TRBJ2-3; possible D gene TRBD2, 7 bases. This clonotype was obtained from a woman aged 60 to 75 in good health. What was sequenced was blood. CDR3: CASSLRGGKDTQYF. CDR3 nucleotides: TGTGCCAGCAGCTTAAGGGGGGGGAAGGATACGCAGTATTTT.